The source of this T cell receptor (beta chain) is a study of cytomegalovirus exposure and HLA in healthy donors. The study's findings and limits: Most TCR beta V segments were productive about 90% or about 30% of the time in an earlier analysis. CMV serostatus stood as the only immune exposure information on hand.

PCR was performed using 60 Vbeta and 13 Jbeta primers. How the authors handled the data: About 88 million unique TCR beta chains, roughly 11 million of them shared, were counted by a later analysis. Using immunoSEQ multiplex PCR, the repertoire was profiled, and TCRdb retains in-frame clones only, with some absent. The DNA was the basis for D and trimming; V, J and clone size are from that table. The sample shows about 70,000 clones, around 69% of them seen only once. This clone occurred once. Its antigen is as yet unknown. Deletions cut 4 bases from V and 3 bases from J, with 13 bases between. Germline CDR1 and CDR2: SGDLS and YYNGEE. The CDR3 covers 15 residues.

The sample consisted of PBMCs. The clonotype originates from a human donor in good health. V and J are TRBV9 and TRBJ1-4; possibly TRBD1 for D (6 bases). CDR3 region: CASSTRSGANEKLFF. The CDR3 DNA reads as TGTGCCAGCAGCACGAGGTCAGGGGCTAATGAAAAACTGTTTTTT. Combining the CDR3 with reference TRBV9 and TRBJ1-4 gives the whole variable domain DSGVTQTPKHLITATGQRVTLRCSPRSGDLSVYWYQQSLDQGLQFLIQYYNGEERAKGNILERFSAQQFPDLHSELNLSSLELGDSALYFCASSTRSGANEKLFFGSGTQLSVL.